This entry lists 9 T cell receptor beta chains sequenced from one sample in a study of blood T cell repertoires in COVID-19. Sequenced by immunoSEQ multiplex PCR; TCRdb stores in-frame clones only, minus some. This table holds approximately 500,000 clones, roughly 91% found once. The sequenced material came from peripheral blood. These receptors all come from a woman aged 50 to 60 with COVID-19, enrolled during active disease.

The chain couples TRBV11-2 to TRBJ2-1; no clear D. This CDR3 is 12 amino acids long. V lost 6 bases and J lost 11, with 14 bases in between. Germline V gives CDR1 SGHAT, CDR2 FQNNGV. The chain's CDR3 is CASRETSSKQFF. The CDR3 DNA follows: TGTGCCAGCAGGGAGACCAGTTCTAAGCAGTTCTTC.

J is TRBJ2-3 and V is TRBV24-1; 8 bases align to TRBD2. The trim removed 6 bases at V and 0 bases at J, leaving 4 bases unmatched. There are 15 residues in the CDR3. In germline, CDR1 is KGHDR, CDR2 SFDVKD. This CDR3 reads CATSRGGDSTDTQYF. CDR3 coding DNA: TGTGCCACCAGTCGGGGGGGCGATAGCACAGATACGCAGTATTTT.

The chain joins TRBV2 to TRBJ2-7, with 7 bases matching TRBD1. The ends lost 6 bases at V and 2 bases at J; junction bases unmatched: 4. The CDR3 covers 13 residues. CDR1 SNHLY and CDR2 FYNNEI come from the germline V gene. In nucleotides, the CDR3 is TGTGCCAGCAGCGAGGGACAGCCCTACGAGCAGTACTTC. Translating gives CASSEGQPYEQYF.

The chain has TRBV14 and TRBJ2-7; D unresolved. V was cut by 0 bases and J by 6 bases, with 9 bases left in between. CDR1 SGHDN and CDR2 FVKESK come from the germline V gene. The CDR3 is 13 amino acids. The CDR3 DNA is TGTGCCAGCAGCCAAGATCTAAACGGCGAGCAGTACTTC. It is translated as CASSQDLNGEQYF.

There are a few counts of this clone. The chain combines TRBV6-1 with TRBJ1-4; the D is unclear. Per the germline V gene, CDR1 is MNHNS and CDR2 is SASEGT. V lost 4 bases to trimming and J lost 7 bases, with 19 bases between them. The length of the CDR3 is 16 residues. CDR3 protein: CASSVELVEASEKLFF. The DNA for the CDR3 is TGTGCCAGCAGTGTTGAATTGGTTGAGGCTAGTGAAAAACTGTTTTTT.

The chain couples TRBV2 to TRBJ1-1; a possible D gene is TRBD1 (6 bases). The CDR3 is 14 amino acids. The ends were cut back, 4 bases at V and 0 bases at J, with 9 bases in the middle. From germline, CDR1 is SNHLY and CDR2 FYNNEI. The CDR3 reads CASSGTGLNTEAFF. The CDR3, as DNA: TGTGCCAGCAGTGGTACAGGGCTGAACACTGAAGCTTTCTTT. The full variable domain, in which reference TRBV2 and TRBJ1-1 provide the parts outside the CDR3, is EPEVTQTPSHQVTQMGQEVILRCVPISNHLYFYWYRQILGQKVEFLVSFYNNEISEKSEIFDDQFSVERPDGSNFTLKIRSTKLEDSAMYFCASSGTGLNTEAFFGQGTRLTVV.

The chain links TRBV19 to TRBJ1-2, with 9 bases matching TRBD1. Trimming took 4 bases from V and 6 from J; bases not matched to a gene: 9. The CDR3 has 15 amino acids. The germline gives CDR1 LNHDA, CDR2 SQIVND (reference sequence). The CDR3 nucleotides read TGTGCCAGTAGTAACCCGGGACAGGGTACCAATGGCTACACCTTC. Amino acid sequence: CASSNPGQGTNGYTF.

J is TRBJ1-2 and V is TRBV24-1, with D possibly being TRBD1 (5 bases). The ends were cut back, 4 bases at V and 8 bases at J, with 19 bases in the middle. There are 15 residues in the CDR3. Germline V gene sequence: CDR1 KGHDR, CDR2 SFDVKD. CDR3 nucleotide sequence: TGTGCCACCAGTGACTACCAACCAGGGAAAAGGGGCTACACCTTC. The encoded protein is CATSDYQPGKRGYTF.

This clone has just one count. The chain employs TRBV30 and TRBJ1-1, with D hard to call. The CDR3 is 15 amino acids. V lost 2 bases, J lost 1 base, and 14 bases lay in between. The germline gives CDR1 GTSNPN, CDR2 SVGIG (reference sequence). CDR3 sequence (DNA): TGTGCCTGGAGTATCTCACTGACAAAGAACACTGAAGCTTTCTTT. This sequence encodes CAWSISLTKNTEAFF.